What follows describes a single TCR beta chain. Its antigen is still unknown. Sample treatment: approximately 10-day PBMC culture with coronavirus spike peptide pools or control peptides (ViraFEST assay). PCR-confirmed positives ranged from March to December 2020, preceding US Alpha, Beta and Delta variants. CDR1 is SEHNR and CDR2 is FQNEAQ in the germline V gene (reference sequence). This CDR3 contains 15 residues. The V gene lost 5 bases and the J gene lost 0 bases, with 13 bases spanning the gap. Sequenced with the Oncomine TCR Beta short-read assay was DNA taken from cultured CD4+ T cells. TCRdb reprocessed the PCR reads with MiXCR, giving one entry per CDR3 protein. Here the sample spans 7,300 or so distinct CDR3 sequences, over 70% being singletons. These data come from a study of vaccination and CD4 T cells after COVID-19. Overall study context: In culture, cells were exposed to overlapping spike peptides from SARS-CoV-2, HCoV-NL63, HCoV-OC43 and HCoV-229E.

Specimen: CD4+ T cells from blood, cultured in vitro. The chain links TRBV7-9 to TRBJ1-2; D is perhaps TRBD1 (5 bases). This TCR was sampled from a human donor who had recovered from COVID-19. CDR3: CASSPGRESNYGYTF. CDR3 DNA sequence: TGTGCCAGCAGCCCCGGCAGGGAATCTAACTATGGCTACACCTTC.